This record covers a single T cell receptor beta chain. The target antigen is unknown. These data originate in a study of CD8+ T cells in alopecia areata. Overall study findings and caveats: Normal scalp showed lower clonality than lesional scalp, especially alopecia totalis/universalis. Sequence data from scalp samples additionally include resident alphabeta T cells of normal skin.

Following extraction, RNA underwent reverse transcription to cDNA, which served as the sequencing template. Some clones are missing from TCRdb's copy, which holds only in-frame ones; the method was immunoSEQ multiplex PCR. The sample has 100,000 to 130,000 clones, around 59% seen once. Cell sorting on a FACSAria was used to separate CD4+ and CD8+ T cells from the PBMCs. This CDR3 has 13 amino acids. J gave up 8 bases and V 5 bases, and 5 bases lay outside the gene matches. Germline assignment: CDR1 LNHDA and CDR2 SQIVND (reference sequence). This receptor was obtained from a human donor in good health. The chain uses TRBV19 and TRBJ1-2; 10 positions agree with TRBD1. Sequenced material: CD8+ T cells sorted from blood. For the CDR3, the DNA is TGTGCCAGTAGTCTGGGACAGGGGCGCGGCTACACCTTC. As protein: CASSLGQGRGYTF.